This TCR beta chain was obtained from a study of blood T cell repertoires in COVID-19. Study background: Sources were T cells, B-cell-depleted T cells, or PBMCs; the material itself was cDNA or gDNA.

The repertoire was sequenced with immunoSEQ multiplex PCR; TCRdb's copy has only in-frame clones and lacks some. Seen here are 20,000 to 30,000 clones, 90% to 95% observed once, and the top ten hold around 8.6%. The CDR3 is 14 residues long. CDR1 and CDR2 (germline): MNHEY, SVGAGI. V was pared by 4 bases and J by 4 bases, with 11 bases between. The sequenced sample consisted of peripheral blood. V usage is TRBV6-5 and J usage is TRBJ1-3; the D gene is possibly TRBD1 (6 bases). This TCR derives from a human donor in a cohort sampled during active COVID-19. DNA for the CDR3: TGTGCCAGCAGTTCAGGGGTGACGGGAAACACCATATATTTT. Translation: CASSSGVTGNTIYF.